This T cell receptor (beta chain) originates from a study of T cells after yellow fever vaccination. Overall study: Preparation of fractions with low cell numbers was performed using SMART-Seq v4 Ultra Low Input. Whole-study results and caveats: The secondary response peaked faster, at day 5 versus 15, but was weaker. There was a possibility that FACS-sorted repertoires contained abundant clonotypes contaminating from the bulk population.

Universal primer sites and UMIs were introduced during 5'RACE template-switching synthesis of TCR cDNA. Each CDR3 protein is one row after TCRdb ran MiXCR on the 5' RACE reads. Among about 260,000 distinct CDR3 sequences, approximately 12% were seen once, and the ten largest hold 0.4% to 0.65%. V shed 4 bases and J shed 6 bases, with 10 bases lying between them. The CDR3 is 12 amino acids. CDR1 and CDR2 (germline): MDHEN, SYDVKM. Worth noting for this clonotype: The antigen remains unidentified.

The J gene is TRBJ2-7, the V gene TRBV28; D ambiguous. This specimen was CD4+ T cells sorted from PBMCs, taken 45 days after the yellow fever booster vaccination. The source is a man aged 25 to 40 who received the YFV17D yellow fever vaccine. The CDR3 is CASSWALGEQYF. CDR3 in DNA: TGTGCCAGCAGTTGGGCCCTCGGCGAGCAGTACTTC.